The 27 T cell receptor beta chains in this list originate from one sample, sequenced in a study of cytomegalovirus exposure and HLA in healthy donors. 60 Vbeta and 13 Jbeta primers were used in PCR. Sequencing was performed with immunoSEQ multiplex PCR; in TCRdb, only in-frame clones are kept and a portion is missing. In the table there are 100,000 to 150,000 clones, approximately 80% of which are singletons. Sequencing input: PBMCs. Receptor source: a man aged 50 to 60 in good health and CMV-seronegative.

The CDR3 nucleotides are TGTGCCAGCAGCTTTGACAGGAGTGAGCAGTTCTTC. As protein: CASSFDRSEQFF. The chain has TRBV5-8 and TRBJ2-1; tentatively, D is TRBD1 (6 bases). The germline gives CDR1 SGHTS, CDR2 YDEGEE. V was shortened by 2 bases and J by 9 bases, with 9 bases between the two germline ends. The CDR3 sequence is 12 residues long.

The V gene is TRBV5-1, the J gene TRBJ1-3; the match to TRBD1 covers 8 bases. The length of the CDR3 is 16 residues. The germline V gene encodes CDR1 SGHRS and CDR2 YFSETQ. The junction had 15 bases not matched to a gene; V was cut back by 4 bases and J by 9 bases. The CDR3 sequence: CASSPPPGQVDGTIYF. DNA for the CDR3: TGCGCCAGCAGCCCCCCTCCGGGACAGGTGGATGGCACCATATATTTT.

The chain couples TRBV10-3 to TRBJ1-2; a possible D gene is TRBD1 (5 bases). The CDR3 runs 14 residues. The V end lost 2 bases, the J end lost 5 bases, and 12 bases lay between the germline ends. Germline V gene lookup returns CDR1 ENHRY and CDR2 SYGVKD. CDR3 sequence reads: CAISETQESYGYTF. The CDR3 coding sequence is TGTGCCATCAGTGAGACACAGGAGTCTTATGGCTACACCTTC.

This clone was seen only a few times. V gene TRBV6-5 combines with J gene TRBJ2-1; unclear D gene. CDR1 MNHEY and CDR2 SVGAGI come from the germline V gene. The length of the CDR3 is 12 residues. Trimming pared 6 bases from V and 2 bases from J, leaving 5 bases between. CDR3 residues: CASSRPYNEQFF. The CDR3 DNA reads as TGTGCCAGCAGCCGTCCCTACAATGAGCAGTTCTTC.

The chain is built from TRBV7-8 and TRBJ2-7, with TRBD1 matching 10 bases. The V gene end was trimmed by 4 bases and the J gene end by 4 bases; junction bases not matched to a gene: 13. Looked up from germline, CDR1 is SGHVS and CDR2 is FQNEAQ. This CDR3 comprises 17 residues. The CDR3 DNA reads TGTGCCAGCAGCTCCGGAGGCGGGACAGGGGATAGTTACGAGCAGTACGTC. This translates into CASSSGGGTGDSYEQYV.

This clone was counted between two and nine times. J is TRBJ2-3 and V is TRBV4-2; D possibly corresponds to TRBD2 (5 bases). The CDR3 covers 15 residues. The V and J ends lost 4 bases and 2 bases respectively, with 13 bases between them. Germline CDR1 is LGHNA and CDR2 is YNFKEQ. The CDR3 DNA reads TGTGCCAGCAGCCGAGAGGGCGTAGACACAGATACGCAGTATTTT. Translating gives CASSREGVDTDTQYF.

The rearrangement joins TRBV2 to TRBJ2-3; D may be TRBD1 (7 bases). Germline assignment: CDR1 SNHLY and CDR2 FYNNEI. There are 14 residues in the CDR3. V was cut by 8 bases and J by 6 bases, with 18 bases left in between. CDR3 amino acids: CASVQGRRVDTQYF. CDR3 in DNA: TGTGCCAGCGTACAGGGGAGGAGGGTCGATACGCAGTATTTT.

The J gene is TRBJ2-5, the V gene TRBV18; TRBD2 aligns across 8 bases. CDR1 is KGHSH, CDR2 LQKENI, per germline. After removal of 4 bases from V and 1 base from J, the junction contained 2 bases not matched to a gene. The CDR3 has 14 residues. CDR3 in amino acids: CASSRAGGQETQYF. The CDR3 nucleotides read TGTGCCAGCTCACGGGCGGGGGGCCAAGAGACCCAGTACTTC.

The chain recombines TRBV4-1 with TRBJ1-3; no firm D call. Trimming stripped 1 base from V and 0 bases from J, with 10 bases between. This CDR3 spans 16 amino acids. Germline lookup yields CDR1 MGHRA and CDR2 YSYEKL. In DNA form, the CDR3 reads TGCGCCAGCAGCCAAGCCCCTAAGCTCTCTGGAAACACCATATATTTT. Protein: CASSQAPKLSGNTIYF.

This chain links TRBV30 with TRBJ1-2; D is uncertain. CDR1 and CDR2 from the germline V gene are GTSNPN and SVGIG (reference sequence). Trimming took off 6 bases at V and 4 bases at J, with 9 bases between the two ends. The CDR3 length is 11 residues. In DNA, the CDR3 is TGTGCCTGTCTGACGGGCTATGGCTACACCTTC. As protein: CACLTGYGYTF.

J is TRBJ1-6 and V is TRBV28, with 8 bases aligning to TRBD1. Trimming at V came to 5 bases and at J to 6 bases, leaving 6 bases not matched to a gene. The V gene's germline CDR1 is MDHEN and CDR2 SYDVKM. The CDR3 loop spans 15 amino acids. CDR3 nucleotides: TGTGCCAGCAGTCCGCTGACAGGGGCTAATTCACCCCTCCACTTT. It codes for CASSPLTGANSPLHF.

V gene TRBV29-1 combines with J gene TRBJ1-2, with a possible D match to TRBD1 (5 bases). The CDR3 runs 15 residues. V gave up 7 bases and J gave up 7 bases, with 25 bases separating them. Germline V gives CDR1 SQVTM, CDR2 ANQGSEA. As DNA, the CDR3 is TGCAGCGGACTAGTGGGGGGAGATAGACTCGGTGGCTACACCTTC. It encodes CSGLVGGDRLGGYTF.

The gene calls are TRBV4-2 and TRBJ2-1, with D unresolved. Trimming removed 0 bases from V and 4 bases from J, with 10 bases in between. Per germline, CDR1 LGHNA and CDR2 YNFKEQ. This CDR3 comprises 15 residues. DNA for the CDR3: TGTGCCAGCAGCCAAGAGGGCCAGCAATACAATGAGCAGTTCTTC. Encoded protein: CASSQEGQQYNEQFF.

This chain joins TRBV7-6 and TRBJ1-2; D is ambiguous. Trimming shortened V by 1 base and J by 8 bases, and 14 bases separated the two germline ends. The CDR3 consists of 14 residues. Germline loops: CDR1 SGHVS, CDR2 FNYEAQ. This chain's CDR3 is CASSLGPARHGYTF. CDR3 sequence (DNA): TGTGCCAGCAGCTTAGGACCGGCGAGACACGGCTACACCTTC.

V gene TRBV6-6 combines with J gene TRBJ2-1; D is uncertain. Per germline, CDR1 MNHNY and CDR2 SVGAGI (reference sequence). Trimming removed 5 bases at V and 8 bases at J, with 16 bases between. CDR3 length: 14 amino acids. The CDR3 region has the DNA TGTGCCAGCAGTCCCAGTAGACGGAGCGATGAGCAGTTCTTC. Its protein is CASSPSRRSDEQFF.

The V gene is TRBV5-6, the J gene TRBJ2-5; 12 nucleotides line up with TRBD2. The CDR3 length is 15 residues. V shed 6 bases and J 5 bases; nucleotides not matched to a gene: 8. Germline loops: CDR1 SGHDT, CDR2 YYEEEE. The CDR3 loop reads CASTLTSGGGETQYF. CDR3 DNA: TGTGCCAGCACCCTGACTAGCGGGGGAGGCGAGACCCAGTACTTC.

This clone is a singleton in its sample. Different DNA sequences within this sample yield the same CDR3. The rearrangement joins TRBV11-2 to TRBJ2-1; 7 bases fit TRBD2. The germline V gene has CDR1 SGHAT and CDR2 FQNNGV. The CDR3 spans 12 residues. V gave up 1 base and J gave up 10 bases; unmatched junction bases: 1. Here the CDR3 DNA reads TGTGCCAGCAGCTTAGCCGGGGGGGAGCAGTTCTTC. Protein product: CASSLAGGEQFF. The variable domain in full, completed from reference TRBV11-2 and TRBJ2-1, reads EAGVAQSPRYKIIEKRQSVAFWCNPISGHATLYWYQQILGQGPKLLIQFQNNGVVDDSQLPKDRFSAERLKGVDSTLKIQPAKLEDSAVYLCASSLAGGEQFFGPGTRLTVL.

The chain recombines TRBV19 with TRBJ1-2; possibly TRBD1 for D (6 bases). Germline assignment: CDR1 LNHDA and CDR2 SQIVND (reference sequence). The CDR3 is 12 residues long. V was clipped by 6 bases and J by 6 bases, with 11 bases between them. CDR3 sequence: CASSQQGHGYTF. CDR3 in DNA: TGTGCCAGTAGCCAACAGGGACATGGCTACACCTTC. The whole variable domain, remainder taken from reference TRBV19 and TRBJ1-2, is DGGITQSPKYLFRKEGQNVTLSCEQNLNHDAMYWYRQDPGQGLRLIYYSQIVNDFQKGDIAEGYSVSREKKESFPLTVTSAQKNPTAFYLCASSQQGHGYTFGSGTRLTVV.

V gene TRBV6-5 combines with J gene TRBJ1-2; D may be TRBD1 (5 bases). The CDR3 sequence is 12 residues long. V was cut by 6 bases and J by 4 bases, with 9 bases left in between. The germline V gene encodes CDR1 MNHEY and CDR2 SVGAGI. The CDR3 nucleotides are TGTGCCAGCAGAGACAGTTCCTATGGCTACACCTTC. This translates into CASRDSSYGYTF.

The chain is built from TRBV15 and TRBJ1-4; 9 nucleotides line up with TRBD1. V trimming: 1 base; J trimming: 3 bases; junction bases outside the gene matches: 12. CDR1 is LNHNV and CDR2 is YYDKDF in the germline V gene (reference sequence). The CDR3 covers 19 residues. The CDR3 DNA sequence: TGTGCCACCAGCAGAGGATTTCCGGGACAGGGCGGCCCTAATGAAAAACTGTTTTTT. Its protein product is CATSRGFPGQGGPNEKLFF.

This clone was counted only a few times. This sequence joins TRBV29-1 and TRBJ1-1; 7 bases fit TRBD1. V lost 4 bases to trimming and J lost 3 bases; unmatched junction nucleotides: 5. The CDR3 has 13 residues. The germline V gene encodes CDR1 SQVTM and CDR2 ANQGSEA. The CDR3 sequence: CSVGQGEYTEAFF. For the CDR3, the DNA is TGCAGCGTTGGTCAGGGGGAGTACACTGAAGCTTTCTTT.

The V gene is TRBV6-1, the J gene TRBJ1-3; D not certain. Germline CDR1 MNHNS, CDR2 SASEGT. V shed 8 bases and J shed 2 bases, with 16 bases lying between them. The CDR3 sequence is 15 residues long. CDR3 bases: TGTGCCAGCCTTCGGGAGGCAGGAACTGGAAACACCATATATTTT. It codes for CASLREAGTGNTIYF.

V usage is TRBV7-9 and J usage is TRBJ2-2, with TRBD2 matching 7 bases. Germline V gene lookup returns CDR1 SEHNR and CDR2 FQNEAQ (reference sequence). There are 13 residues in the CDR3. Trimming took 5 bases from V and 7 from J; bases not matched to a gene: 4. Here the CDR3 reads CASSGEGGGELFF. CDR3 DNA: TGTGCCAGCAGCGGGGAGGGAGGCGGGGAGCTGTTTTTT.

The rearrangement links TRBV2 to TRBJ2-5, with 7 nucleotides matching TRBD2. From germline, CDR1 is SNHLY and CDR2 FYNNEI. There are 16 residues in the CDR3. V lost 7 bases, J lost 4 bases, and 15 bases stayed unmatched. The CDR3 reads CASKPAGASRGETQYF. DNA for the CDR3: TGTGCCAGCAAGCCGGCGGGAGCTAGTAGGGGAGAGACCCAGTACTTC.

CDR3 region: CASSPSLEPQHF. The CDR3 DNA follows: TGTGCCAGCAGCCCTTCACTGGAGCCCCAGCATTTT. The chain has TRBV12-1 and TRBJ1-5. TRBV12-1 is shown as a pseudogene. The CDR3 loop spans 12 amino acids.

The CDR3 coding sequence is TGTGCCATCGGGAGTTCCTACGAGCAGTACGTC. Translated: CAIGSSYEQYV. The chain combines TRBV10-3 with TRBJ2-7, with a possible D match to TRBD2 (5 bases). The V end was cut by 8 bases, the J end by 1 base, with 6 bases between. The germline gives CDR1 ENHRY, CDR2 SYGVKD. CDR3 length equals 11 residues.

The rearrangement joins TRBV7-6 to TRBJ1-1; 7 bases line up with TRBD1. CDR3 length equals 18 residues. J was trimmed by 1 base and V by 5 bases; bases with no gene match: 16. Germline V CDR1 and CDR2: SGHVS, FNYEAQ. CDR3 DNA: TGTGCCAGCAGCCCACTTAAACAACTCAGGGGGTCGAACACTGAAGCTTTCTTT. Protein sequence: CASSPLKQLRGSNTEAFF.